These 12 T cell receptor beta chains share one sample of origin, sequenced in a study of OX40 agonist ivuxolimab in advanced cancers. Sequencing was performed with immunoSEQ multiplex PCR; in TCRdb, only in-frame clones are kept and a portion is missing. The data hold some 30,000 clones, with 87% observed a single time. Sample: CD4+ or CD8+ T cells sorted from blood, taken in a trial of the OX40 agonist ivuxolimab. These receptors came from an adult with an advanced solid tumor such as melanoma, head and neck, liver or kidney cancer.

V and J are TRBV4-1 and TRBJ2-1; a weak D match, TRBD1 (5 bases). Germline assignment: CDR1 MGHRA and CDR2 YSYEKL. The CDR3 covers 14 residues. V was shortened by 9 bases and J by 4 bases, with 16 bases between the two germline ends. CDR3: CASRGGNSYNEQFF. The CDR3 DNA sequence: TGCGCCAGTAGGGGTGGGAATTCATACAATGAGCAGTTCTTC.

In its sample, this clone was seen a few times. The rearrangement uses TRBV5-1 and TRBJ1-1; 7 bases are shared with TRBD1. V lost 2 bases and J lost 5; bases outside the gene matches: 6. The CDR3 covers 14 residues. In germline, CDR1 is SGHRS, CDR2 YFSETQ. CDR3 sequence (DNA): TGCGCCAGCAGCTTCACAGGGGTGGGAACTGAAGCTTTCTTT. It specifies CASSFTGVGTEAFF.

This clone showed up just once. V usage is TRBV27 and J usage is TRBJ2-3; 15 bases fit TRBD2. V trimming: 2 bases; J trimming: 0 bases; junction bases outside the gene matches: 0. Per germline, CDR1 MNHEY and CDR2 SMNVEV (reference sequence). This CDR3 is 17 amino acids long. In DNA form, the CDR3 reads TGTGCCAGCAGTTTAGGACTAGCGGGAGGGAGCACAGATACGCAGTATTTT. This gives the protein CASSLGLAGGSTDTQYF.

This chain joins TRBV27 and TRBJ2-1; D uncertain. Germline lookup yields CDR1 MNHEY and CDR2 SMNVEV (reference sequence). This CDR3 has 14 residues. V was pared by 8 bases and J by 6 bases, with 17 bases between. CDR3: CASGWGPPRNEQFF. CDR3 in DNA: TGTGCCAGCGGATGGGGTCCTCCTCGCAATGAGCAGTTCTTC.

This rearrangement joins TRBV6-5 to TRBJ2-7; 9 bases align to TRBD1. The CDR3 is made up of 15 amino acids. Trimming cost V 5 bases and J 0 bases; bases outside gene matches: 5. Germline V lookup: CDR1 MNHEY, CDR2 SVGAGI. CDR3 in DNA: TGTGCCAGCAGTAGGGACAGGGACAACTCCTACGAGCAGTACTTC. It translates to CASSRDRDNSYEQYF.

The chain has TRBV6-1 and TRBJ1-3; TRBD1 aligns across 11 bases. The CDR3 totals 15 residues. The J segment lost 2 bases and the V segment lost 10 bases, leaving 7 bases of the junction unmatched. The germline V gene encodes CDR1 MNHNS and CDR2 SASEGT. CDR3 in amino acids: CATSRDRGTGNTIYF. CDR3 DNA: TGTGCCACCAGCAGGGACAGGGGGACTGGAAACACCATATATTTT.

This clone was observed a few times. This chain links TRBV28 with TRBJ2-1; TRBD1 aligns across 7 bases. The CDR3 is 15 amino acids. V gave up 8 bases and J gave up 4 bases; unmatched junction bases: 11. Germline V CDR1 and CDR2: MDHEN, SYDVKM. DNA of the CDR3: TGTGCCAGCTTCCCTAACAGGGGAATTTACAATGAGCAGTTCTTC. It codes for CASFPNRGIYNEQFF.

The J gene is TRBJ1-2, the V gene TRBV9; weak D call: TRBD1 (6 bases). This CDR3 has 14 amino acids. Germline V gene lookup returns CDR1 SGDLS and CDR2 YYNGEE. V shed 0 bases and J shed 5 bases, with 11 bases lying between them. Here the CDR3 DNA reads TGTGCCAGCAGCGTAGGAGGGGGGACATATGGCTACACCTTC. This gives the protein CASSVGGGTYGYTF. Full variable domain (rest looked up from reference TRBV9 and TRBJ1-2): DSGVTQTPKHLITATGQRVTLRCSPRSGDLSVYWYQQSLDQGLQFLIQYYNGEERAKGNILERFSAQQFPDLHSELNLSSLELGDSALYFCASSVGGGTYGYTFGSGTRLTVV.

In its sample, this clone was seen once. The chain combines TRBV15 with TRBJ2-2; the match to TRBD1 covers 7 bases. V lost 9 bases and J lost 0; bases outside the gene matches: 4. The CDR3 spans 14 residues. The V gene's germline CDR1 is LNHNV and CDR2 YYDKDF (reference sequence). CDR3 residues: CATGGRPNTGELFF. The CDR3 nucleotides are TGTGCCACAGGGGGCAGGCCGAACACCGGGGAGCTGTTTTTT.

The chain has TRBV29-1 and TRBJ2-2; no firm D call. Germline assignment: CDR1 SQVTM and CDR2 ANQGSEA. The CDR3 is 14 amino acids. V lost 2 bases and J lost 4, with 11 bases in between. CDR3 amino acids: CSVESPPGTGELFF. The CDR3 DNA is TGCAGCGTTGAATCCCCCCCGGGCACCGGGGAGCTGTTTTTT.

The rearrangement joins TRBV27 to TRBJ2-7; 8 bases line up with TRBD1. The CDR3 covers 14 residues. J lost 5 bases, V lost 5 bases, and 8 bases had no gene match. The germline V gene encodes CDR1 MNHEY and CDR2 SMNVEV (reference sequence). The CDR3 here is CASSLRTGSDEQYF. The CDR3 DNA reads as TGTGCCAGCAGTCTCAGGACAGGGAGCGACGAGCAGTACTTC.

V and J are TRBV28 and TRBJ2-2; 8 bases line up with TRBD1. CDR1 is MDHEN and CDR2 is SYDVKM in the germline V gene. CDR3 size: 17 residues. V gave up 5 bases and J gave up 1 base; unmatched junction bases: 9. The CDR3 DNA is TGTGCCAGCAGTCCTATCGGGACAGGAGTGAACACCGGGGAGCTGTTTTTT. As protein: CASSPIGTGVNTGELFF. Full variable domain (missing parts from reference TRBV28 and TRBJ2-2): DVKVTQSSRYLVKRTGEKVFLECVQDMDHENMFWYRQDPGLGLRLIYFSYDVKMKEKGDIPEGYSVSREKKERFSLILESASTNQTSMYLCASSPIGTGVNTGELFFGEGSRLTVL.